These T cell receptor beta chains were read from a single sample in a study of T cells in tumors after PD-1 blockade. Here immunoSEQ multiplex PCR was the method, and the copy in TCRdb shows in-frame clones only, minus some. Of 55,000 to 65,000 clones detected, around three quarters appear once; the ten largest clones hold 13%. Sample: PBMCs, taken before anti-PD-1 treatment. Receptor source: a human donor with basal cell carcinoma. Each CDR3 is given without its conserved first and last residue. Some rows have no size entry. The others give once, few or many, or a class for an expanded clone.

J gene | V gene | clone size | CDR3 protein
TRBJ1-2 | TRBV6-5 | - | ASSPGLRTGYT
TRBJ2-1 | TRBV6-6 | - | ASSESNEQF
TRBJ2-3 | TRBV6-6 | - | ASRSTGADTQY
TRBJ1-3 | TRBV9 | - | ASSASGVGYGNTIY
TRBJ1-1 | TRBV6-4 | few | ASSDSIAGSMNTEAF
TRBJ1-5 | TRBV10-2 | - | ASKGGQANQPQH
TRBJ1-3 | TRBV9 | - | ASSVGGAPTGNTIY
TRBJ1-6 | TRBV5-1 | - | ASSFDRGKESSPLH
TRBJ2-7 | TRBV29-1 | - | SVENPTGTYEQY
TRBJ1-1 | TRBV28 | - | ASTSTGLRTEAF
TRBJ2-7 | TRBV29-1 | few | SVKPGHYEQY
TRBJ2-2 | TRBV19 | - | ASSIRAETGELF
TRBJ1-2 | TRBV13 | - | ASSRNRIDGYT
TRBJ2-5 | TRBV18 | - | ASSPPTGGAKTQY
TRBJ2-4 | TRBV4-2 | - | ASSQDKVDRGEPLQY
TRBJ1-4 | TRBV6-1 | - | ASSDPLRVNEKLF